Sequencing of this TCR beta chain was carried out in a study of cytomegalovirus exposure and HLA in healthy donors. Study details: Genotyping of 400 or so donors showed that 80% to 85% belonged to the Caucasian-associated ancestry cluster. Broader study findings: CMV serostatus was the sole immune exposure information available. It is likely that the observed cluster of highly shared sequence variants was a sequencing artifact. A missense variant in DCLRE1C was later tied to TCR beta V- and J-gene trimming.

Germline V gene data show CDR1 as MNHNS and CDR2 as SASEGT. The V end was cut by 5 bases, the J end by 7 bases, with 15 bases between. This CDR3 is built from 13 residues. Researchers ran the PCR with 60 Vbeta and 13 Jbeta primers. The table came from immunoSEQ multiplex PCR; TCRdb's copy has only in-frame clones and leaves some out. The repertoire includes roughly 150,000 clones, around two thirds of them detected once, and about 1.5% sits in the top ten. Points on this clone: The antigen remains unidentified.

Sequenced material: PBMCs. The chain is built from TRBV6-1 and TRBJ2-7; tentatively, D is TRBD1 (6 bases). This clonotype was sampled from a young woman in good health and CMV-seronegative. The CDR3 nucleotides are TGTGCCAGCAGTCCAAGCGCCAGGGGAGAGCAGTACGTC. As protein: CASSPSARGEQYV.